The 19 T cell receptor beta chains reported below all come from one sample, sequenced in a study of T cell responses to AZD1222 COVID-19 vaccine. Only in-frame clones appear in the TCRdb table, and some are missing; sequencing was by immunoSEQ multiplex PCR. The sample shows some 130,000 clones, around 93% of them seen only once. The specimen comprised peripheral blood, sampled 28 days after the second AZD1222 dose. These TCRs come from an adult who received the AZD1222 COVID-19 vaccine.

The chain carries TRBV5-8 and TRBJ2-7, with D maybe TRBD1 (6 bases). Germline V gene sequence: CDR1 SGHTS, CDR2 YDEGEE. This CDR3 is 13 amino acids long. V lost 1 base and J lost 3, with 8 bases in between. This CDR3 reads CASSLHRDYEQYF. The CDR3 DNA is TGTGCCAGCAGCTTGCACAGGGACTACGAGCAGTACTTC.

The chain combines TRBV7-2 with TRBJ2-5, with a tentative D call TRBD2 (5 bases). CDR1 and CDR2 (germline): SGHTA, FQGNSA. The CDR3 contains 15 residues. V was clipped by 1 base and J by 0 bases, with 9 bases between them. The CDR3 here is CASSLGAANQETQYF. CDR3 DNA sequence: TGTGCCAGCAGCTTAGGAGCGGCGAACCAAGAGACCCAGTACTTC. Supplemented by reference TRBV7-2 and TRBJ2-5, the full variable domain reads GAGVSQSPSNKVTEKGKDVELRCDPISGHTALYWYRQSLGQGLEFLIYFQGNSAPDKSGLPSDRFSAERTGGSVSTLTIQRTQQEDSAVYLCASSLGAANQETQYFGPGTRLLVL.

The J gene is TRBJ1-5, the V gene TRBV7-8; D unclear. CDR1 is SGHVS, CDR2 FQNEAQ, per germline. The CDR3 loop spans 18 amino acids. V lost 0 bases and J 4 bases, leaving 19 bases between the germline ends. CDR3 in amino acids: CASSLARTDFYENQPQHF. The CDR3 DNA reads TGTGCCAGCAGCTTAGCGCGTACGGACTTCTACGAGAATCAGCCCCAGCATTTT.

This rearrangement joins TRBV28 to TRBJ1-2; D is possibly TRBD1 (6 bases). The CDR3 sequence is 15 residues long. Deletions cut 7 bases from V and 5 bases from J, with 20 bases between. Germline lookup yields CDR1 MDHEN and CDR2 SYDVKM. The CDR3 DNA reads TGTGCCAGCACCCCGTCCGGCAGGGGAGGGTATGGCTACACCTTC. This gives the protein CASTPSGRGGYGYTF.

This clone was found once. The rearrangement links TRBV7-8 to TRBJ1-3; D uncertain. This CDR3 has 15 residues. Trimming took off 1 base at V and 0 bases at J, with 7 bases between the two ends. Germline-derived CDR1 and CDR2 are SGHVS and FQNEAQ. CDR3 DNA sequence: TGTGCCAGCAGCTTAGGTCCAGTCTCTGGAAACACCATATATTTT. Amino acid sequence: CASSLGPVSGNTIYF.

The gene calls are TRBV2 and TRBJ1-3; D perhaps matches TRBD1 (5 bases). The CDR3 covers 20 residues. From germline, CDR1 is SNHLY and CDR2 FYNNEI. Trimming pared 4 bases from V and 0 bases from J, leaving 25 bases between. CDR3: CASSASPRWGESSSGNTIYF. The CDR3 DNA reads TGTGCCAGCAGTGCTAGCCCAAGGTGGGGGGAATCTAGCTCTGGAAACACCATATATTTT.

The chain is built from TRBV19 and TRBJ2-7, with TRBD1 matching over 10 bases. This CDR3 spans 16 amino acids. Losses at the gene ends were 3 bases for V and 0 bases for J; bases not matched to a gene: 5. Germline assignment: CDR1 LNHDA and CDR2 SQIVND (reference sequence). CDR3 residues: CASSIDRDRGSYEQYF. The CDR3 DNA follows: TGTGCCAGTAGTATCGACCGGGACAGGGGCTCCTACGAGCAGTACTTC.

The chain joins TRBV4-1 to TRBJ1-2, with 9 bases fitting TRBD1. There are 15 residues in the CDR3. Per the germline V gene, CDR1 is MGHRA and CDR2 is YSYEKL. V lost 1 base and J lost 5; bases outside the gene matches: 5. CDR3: CASSQVTGGAYGYTF. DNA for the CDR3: TGCGCCAGCAGCCAAGTGACAGGGGGTGCGTATGGCTACACCTTC.

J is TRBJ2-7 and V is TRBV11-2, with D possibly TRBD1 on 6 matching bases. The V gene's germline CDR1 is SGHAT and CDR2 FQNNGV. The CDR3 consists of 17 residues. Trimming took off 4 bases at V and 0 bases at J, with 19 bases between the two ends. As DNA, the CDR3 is TGTGCCAGCAGCTCAATCAAAGGACAGTTCAGCTCCTACGAGCAGTACTTC. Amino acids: CASSSIKGQFSSYEQYF.

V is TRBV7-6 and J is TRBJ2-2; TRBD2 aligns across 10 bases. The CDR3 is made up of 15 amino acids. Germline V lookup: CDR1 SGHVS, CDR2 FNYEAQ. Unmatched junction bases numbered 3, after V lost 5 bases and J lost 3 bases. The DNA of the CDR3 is TGTGCCAGCAGCATTAGCGGGGGGCACACCGGGGAGCTGTTTTTT. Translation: CASSISGGHTGELFF.

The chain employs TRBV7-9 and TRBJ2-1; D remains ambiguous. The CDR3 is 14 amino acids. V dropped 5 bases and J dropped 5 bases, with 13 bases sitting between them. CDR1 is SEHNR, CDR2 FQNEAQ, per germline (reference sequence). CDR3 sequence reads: CASSTQPGNNEQFF. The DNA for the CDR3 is TGTGCCAGCAGCACGCAACCGGGTAACAATGAGCAGTTCTTC.

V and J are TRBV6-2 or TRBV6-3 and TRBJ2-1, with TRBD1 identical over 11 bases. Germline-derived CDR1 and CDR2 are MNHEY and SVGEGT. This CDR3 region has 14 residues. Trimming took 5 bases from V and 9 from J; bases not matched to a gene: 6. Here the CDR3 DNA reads TGTGCCAGCAGTCTGGACAGGGGGCTCGGTGAGCAGTTCTTC. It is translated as CASSLDRGLGEQFF.

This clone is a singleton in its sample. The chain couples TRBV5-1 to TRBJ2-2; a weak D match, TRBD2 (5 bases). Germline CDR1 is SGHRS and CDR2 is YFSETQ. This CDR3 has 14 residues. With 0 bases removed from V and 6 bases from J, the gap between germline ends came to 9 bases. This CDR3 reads CASSLAPGSGELFF. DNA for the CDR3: TGCGCCAGCAGCTTGGCCCCGGGGTCCGGGGAGCTGTTTTTT.

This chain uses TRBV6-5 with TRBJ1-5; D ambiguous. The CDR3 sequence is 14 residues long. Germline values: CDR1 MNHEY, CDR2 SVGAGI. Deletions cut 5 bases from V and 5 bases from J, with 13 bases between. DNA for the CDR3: TGTGCCAGCAGTCGGGGTAATACCGATCAGCCCCAGCATTTT. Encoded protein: CASSRGNTDQPQHF.

The CDR3 DNA follows: TGTGCCAGCAGCCAAGTATACGGGAACTATGGCTACACCTTC. Translated, it gives CASSQVYGNYGYTF. V usage is TRBV3-1 (or the pseudogene TRBV3-2) and J usage is TRBJ1-2; no clear D. V lost 1 base, J lost 2 bases, and 8 bases lay in between. Per the germline V gene, CDR1 is LGHDT and CDR2 is YNNKEL (reference sequence). The CDR3 has 14 residues.

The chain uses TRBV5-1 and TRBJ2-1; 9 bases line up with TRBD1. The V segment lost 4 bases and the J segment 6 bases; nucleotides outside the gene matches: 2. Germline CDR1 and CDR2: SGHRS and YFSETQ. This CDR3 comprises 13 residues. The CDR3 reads CASSPGQGNEQFF. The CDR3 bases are TGCGCCAGCAGCCCGGGACAGGGCAATGAGCAGTTCTTC.

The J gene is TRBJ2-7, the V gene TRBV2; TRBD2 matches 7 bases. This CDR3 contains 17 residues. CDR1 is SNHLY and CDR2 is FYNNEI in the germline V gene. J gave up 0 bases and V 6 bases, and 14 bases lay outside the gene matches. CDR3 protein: CASREGGAGPSSYEQYF. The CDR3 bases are TGTGCCAGCAGAGAGGGAGGGGCGGGTCCTAGCTCCTACGAGCAGTACTTC.

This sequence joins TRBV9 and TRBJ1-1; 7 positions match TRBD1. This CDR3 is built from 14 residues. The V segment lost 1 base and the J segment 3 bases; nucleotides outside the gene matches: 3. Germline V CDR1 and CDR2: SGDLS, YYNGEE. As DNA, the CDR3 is TGTGCCAGCAGCGTACAAGGGGGCCACACTGAAGCTTTCTTT. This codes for CASSVQGGHTEAFF.

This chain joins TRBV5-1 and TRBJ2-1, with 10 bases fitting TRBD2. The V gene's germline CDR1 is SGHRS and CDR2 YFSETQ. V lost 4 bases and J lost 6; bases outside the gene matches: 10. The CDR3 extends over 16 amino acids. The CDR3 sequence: CASSPISGGAGNEQFF. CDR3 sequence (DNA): TGCGCCAGCAGCCCAATAAGCGGGGGGGCTGGCAATGAGCAGTTCTTC.